These 7 T cell receptor beta chains were all obtained from the same sample, sequenced in a study of blood T cell repertoires in COVID-19. Libraries were prepared by immunoSEQ multiplex PCR; TCRdb keeps only in-frame clonotypes and omits some of them. Altogether 200,000 to 250,000 clones are present, around 80% being singletons, with the ten largest covering nearly 7.5%. The sequencing sample was made of PBMCs or T cells enriched from blood (not recorded which). Source of these receptors: a woman between 35 and 50 years old with acute COVID-19.

The chain carries TRBV3-1 (or the pseudogene TRBV3-2) and TRBJ2-1, with no clear D. The CDR3 sequence is 15 residues long. Germline CDR1 LGHDT, CDR2 YNNKEL (reference sequence). Trimming cost V 0 bases and J 2 bases, with 8 bases left between them. The CDR3: CASSQEPVTYNEQFF. For the CDR3, the DNA is TGTGCCAGCAGCCAAGAGCCGGTAACCTACAATGAGCAGTTCTTC.

This clone was detected only once. The chain carries TRBV7-2 and TRBJ2-7; the match to TRBD1 covers 8 bases. The germline gives CDR1 SGHTA, CDR2 FQGNSA. The CDR3 is 15 amino acids. V shed 5 bases, J shed 6 bases, and the junction held 12 bases outside the gene matches. The CDR3: CASSVRQGRWGEQYF. In DNA, the CDR3 is TGTGCCAGCAGCGTCCGACAGGGGCGTTGGGGCGAGCAGTACTTC.

The chain has TRBV20-1 and TRBJ1-1, with D unresolved. CDR3 length equals 11 residues. Trimming removed 3 bases at V and 8 bases at J, with 10 bases between. CDR1 DFQATT and CDR2 SNEGSKA come from the germline V gene (reference sequence). In DNA, the CDR3 is TGCAGTGCTAGTCCGAGCAGGGAAGCTTTCTTT. This sequence encodes CSASPSREAFF.

The V gene is TRBV18, the J gene TRBJ2-5, with 12 bases fitting TRBD2. CDR1 and CDR2 from the germline V gene are KGHSH and LQKENI. The trim removed 4 bases at V and 7 bases at J, leaving 4 bases unmatched. This CDR3 has 14 residues. CDR3 residues: CASSRLAGAGTQYF. The CDR3 bases are TGTGCCAGCTCACGACTAGCGGGGGCAGGGACCCAGTACTTC.

This clone appeared a few times. The J gene is TRBJ2-3, the V gene TRBV5-4; 12 bases match TRBD2. The CDR3 contains 14 residues. After removal of 4 bases from V and 6 bases from J, the junction contained 3 bases not matched to a gene. The germline gives CDR1 SGHNT, CDR2 YYREEE (reference sequence). This CDR3 reads CASSLGTSGDTQYF. The CDR3 region has the DNA TGTGCCAGCAGCCTAGGGACTAGCGGGGATACGCAGTATTTT.

The chain has TRBV25-1 and TRBJ2-5; 7 bases fit TRBD2. Germline V gives CDR1 MGHDK, CDR2 SYGVNS. The CDR3 has 16 amino acids. The trim removed 0 bases at V and 2 bases at J, leaving 6 bases unmatched. The CDR3 reads CASSEYSGGIQETQYF. CDR3 nucleotides: TGTGCCAGCAGTGAATATTCCGGGGGGATACAAGAGACCCAGTACTTC.

The chain joins TRBV6-5 to TRBJ1-5; D might be TRBD1 (6 bases). The germline V and J ends were trimmed by 2 bases and 7 bases, with 15 bases remaining between them. The CDR3 is 15 amino acids. Germline lookup yields CDR1 MNHEY and CDR2 SVGAGI. The CDR3 DNA sequence: TGTGCCAGCAGTTACGGCAGGGGTTATGGACAGCCCCAGCATTTT. Its translation is CASSYGRGYGQPQHF.